This T cell receptor beta chain comes out of a study of CD4 and CD8 cells across lung adenocarcinoma regions. Samples came from patients with localized non-small cell lung adenocarcinoma. Germline assignment: CDR1 MNHNS and CDR2 SASEGT. The CDR3 consists of 15 residues. V lost 3 bases and J lost 10; bases outside the gene matches: 7. TCRdb re-called the PCR reads through MiXCR, storing one row per CDR3 protein. The sample lists about 20,000 distinct CDR3 sequences, around half occurring once. Specimen: CD8+ T cells from the center of a lung tumor. The chain is built from TRBV6-1 and TRBJ2-1, with 12 bases lining up with TRBD1. The TCR sequence derives from a female donor with lung adenocarcinoma. The CD4 and CD8 labels of this study may be unreliable. DNA for the CDR3: TGTGCCAGCAGTGAGGGGACAGGGGGCGCGTGGGAGCAGTTCTTC. It encodes CASSEGTGGAWEQFF.